This TCR beta chain came from a study of patients and donors after allogeneic stem cell transplantation. TCRdb passed the RT-PCR reads through MiXCR, listing each CDR3 protein once. The table lists under 30,000 distinct CDR3 sequences, approximately 43% of them singletons, with approximately 84% in the top ten. Trimming removed 3 bases at V and 6 bases at J, with 13 bases between. The germline gives CDR1 SGHRS, CDR2 YFSETQ. The CDR3 is made up of 14 amino acids. The source of this sequence is a human donor who was either an allogeneic HSCT recipient or a stem cell or donor lymphocyte infusion donor (not recorded which). It is not recorded whose cells these are; they may come from a transplant donor. The rearrangement links TRBV5-1 to TRBJ1-5, with D hard to call. The source material was blood, either unsorted or a sorted T cell fraction (not recorded which). The CDR3 sequence: CASSYQGGGQPQHF. CDR3 in DNA: TGCGCCAGCAGCTACCAAGGAGGCGGTCAGCCCCAGCATTTT.